This T cell receptor beta chain derives from a study of blood T cell repertoires in COVID-19 (dated by TCRdb to the early 2020s). A note on the overall study: The collaborator samples originated in the United States, Italy and Spain and spanned the acute and convalescent phases of COVID-19. Where available, HLA class I and class II types were obtained from metadata supplied by the sample provider rather than from assay-based typing. The material from the prospective study consisted of cDNA or gDNA derived from T cells, B-cell-depleted T cells, or PBMCs. Samples were obtained from the ongoing ImmuneRACE study (first 160 participants) and from about 1,300 subjects provided by 6 global collaborators. Nearly every sample came with metadata listing a de-identified subject ID, COVID-19 status, age in years and sex. The repertoires were made available in a free public database intended to serve as a resource for research on the immune response to SARS-CoV-2. Subjects who had been exposed to COVID-19, were actively infected with it, or had recovered from it provided the deeply sampled blood TCRbeta repertoires that made up the dataset.

What the research found in general, with its limitations: How much clinical and demographic metadata was included differed by source and by participant, and the metadata was provided uncurated.

CDR1 and CDR2 are read off the germline V gene as KGHSH and LQKENI. V and J are trimmed by 6 bases and 2 bases, and the gene matches miss 6 bases of the junction. Reading from cysteine to phenylalanine, the CDR3 counts 15 amino acids. Left in the record is the CDR3 DNA by itself, 45 bases read in frame from the first base. TCRbeta CDR3 regions were amplified from genomic DNA using the immunoSEQ Assay, a bias-controlled multiplex PCR. The authors processed their data as follows. The number of nucleated cells in each sample was estimated by amplification of reference gene primers within the assay. To quantify the absolute abundance of each unique TCRbeta CDR3 rearrangement, sequence reads were collapsed and filtered. For each sample, productive Simpson clonality was calculated by taking the square root of Simpson's diversity index across productive rearrangements. Entries here come from immuneACCESS through TCRdb and include only in-frame sequences with V and J called. Some clones fail to appear in such tables; in the studies checked, an unresolved V gene covers under half of the shortfall, and the cause of the remainder is unknown. That table is the source of V, J and clone size, and D and trimming were worked out from the DNA. Present in this sample are tens of thousands of clones, about 86% of which were seen just once. The ten largest clonotypes hold around 3.2% of the sample.

This clone is assessed as large (0.1 to 1%). What antigen it recognizes has not been identified. Per-nucleotide qualities are absent, and no much larger clonotype sits a single base away. The sample contains more than one DNA sequence encoding this CDR3. Each collaborating institution followed its own protocols to collect whole blood in K2EDTA tubes. For TCRbeta analysis, collaborator samples were shipped as frozen whole blood, as isolated PBMCs, or as DNA extracted from either sample type. The sequenced sample was peripheral blood. The chain uses TRBV18 and TRBJ1-5; TRBD1 fits 8 bases in the junction. The sequence was collected from an elderly woman with acute or convalescent COVID-19. The CDR3 sequence is CASSPDRGGNQPQHF. The base sequence is TGTGCCAGCTCCCCCGACAGGGGTGGCAATCAGCCCCAGCATTTT.